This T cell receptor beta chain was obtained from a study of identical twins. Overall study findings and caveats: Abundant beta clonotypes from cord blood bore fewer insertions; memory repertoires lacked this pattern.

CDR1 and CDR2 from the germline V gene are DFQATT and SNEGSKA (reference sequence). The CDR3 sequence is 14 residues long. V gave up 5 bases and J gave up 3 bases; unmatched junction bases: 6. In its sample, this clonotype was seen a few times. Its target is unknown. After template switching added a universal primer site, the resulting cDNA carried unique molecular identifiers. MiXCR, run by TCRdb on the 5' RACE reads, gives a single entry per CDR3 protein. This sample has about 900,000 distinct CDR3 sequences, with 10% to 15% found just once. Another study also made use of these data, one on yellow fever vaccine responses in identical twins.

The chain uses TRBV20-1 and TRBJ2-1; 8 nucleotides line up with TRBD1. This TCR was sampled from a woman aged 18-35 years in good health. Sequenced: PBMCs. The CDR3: CSADTDRDYNEQFF. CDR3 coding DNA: TGCAGTGCTGATACGGACAGGGACTACAATGAGCAGTTCTTC.